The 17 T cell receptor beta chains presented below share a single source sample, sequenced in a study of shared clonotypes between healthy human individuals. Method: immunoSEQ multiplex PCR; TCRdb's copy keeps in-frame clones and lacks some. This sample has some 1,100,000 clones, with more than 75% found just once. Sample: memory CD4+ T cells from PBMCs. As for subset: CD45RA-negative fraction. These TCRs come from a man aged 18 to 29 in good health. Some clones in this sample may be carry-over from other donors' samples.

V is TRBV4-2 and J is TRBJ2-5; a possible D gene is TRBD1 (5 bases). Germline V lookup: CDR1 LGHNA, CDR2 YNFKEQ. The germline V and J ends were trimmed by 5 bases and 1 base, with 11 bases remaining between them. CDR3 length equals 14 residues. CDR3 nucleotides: TGTGCCAGCAGCAGGGGATGGGGCCAAGAGACCCAGTACTTC. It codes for CASSRGWGQETQYF.

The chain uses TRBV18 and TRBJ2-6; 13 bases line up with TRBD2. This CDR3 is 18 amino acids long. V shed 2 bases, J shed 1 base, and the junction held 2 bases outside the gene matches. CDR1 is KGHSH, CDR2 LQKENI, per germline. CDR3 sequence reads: CASSPVGLAGSGANVLTF. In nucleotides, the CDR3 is TGTGCCAGCTCACCAGTGGGACTAGCGGGGTCTGGGGCCAACGTCCTGACTTTC.

The CDR3 loop is CASSQSLGPQHF. The CDR3 nucleotides read TGTGCCAGCAGCCAATCACTGGGGCCCCAGCATTTT. This rearrangement joins TRBV7-9 to TRBJ1-5; D gene unclear. The germline V gene has CDR1 SEHNR and CDR2 FQNEAQ (reference sequence). The CDR3 has 12 amino acids. V lost 5 bases, J lost 9 bases, and 11 bases lay in between.

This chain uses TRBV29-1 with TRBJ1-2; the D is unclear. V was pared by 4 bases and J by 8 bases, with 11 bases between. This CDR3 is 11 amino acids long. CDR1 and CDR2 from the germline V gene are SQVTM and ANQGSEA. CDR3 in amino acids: CSVGDLYGYTF. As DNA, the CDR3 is TGCAGCGTTGGCGATCTTTACGGCTACACCTTC.

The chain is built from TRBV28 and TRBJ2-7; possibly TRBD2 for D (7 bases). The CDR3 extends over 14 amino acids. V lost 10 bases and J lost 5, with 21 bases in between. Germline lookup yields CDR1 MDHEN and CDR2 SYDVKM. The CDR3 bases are TGTGCCAACGCGGGGGCGGGAAAGGTTCACGAGCAGTACTTC. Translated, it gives CANAGAGKVHEQYF.

CDR3 bases: TGTGCCAGCGCCAGGTCGGGACTAGCGGGACCCCATGAGCAGTTCTTC. This encodes CASARSGLAGPHEQFF. V is TRBV21-1 and J is TRBJ2-1; TRBD2 was called by the table and not checked on the DNA. TRBV21-1 is noted as a pseudogene. The CDR3 sequence is 16 residues long.

This chain's CDR3 is CSARDTGYTF. CDR3 coding DNA: TGCAGTGCCCGGGACACTGGCTACACCTTC. The gene calls are TRBV20-1 and TRBJ1-2; the D gene is possibly TRBD1 (6 bases). Per germline, CDR1 DFQATT and CDR2 SNEGSKA (reference sequence). Deletions cut 6 bases from V and 7 bases from J, with 9 bases between. This CDR3 is 10 amino acids long.

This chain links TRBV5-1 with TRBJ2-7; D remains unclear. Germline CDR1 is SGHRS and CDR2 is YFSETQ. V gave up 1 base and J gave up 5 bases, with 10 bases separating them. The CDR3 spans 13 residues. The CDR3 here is CASSLFKQDEQYF. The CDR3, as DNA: TGCGCCAGCAGCTTGTTCAAGCAGGACGAGCAGTACTTC.

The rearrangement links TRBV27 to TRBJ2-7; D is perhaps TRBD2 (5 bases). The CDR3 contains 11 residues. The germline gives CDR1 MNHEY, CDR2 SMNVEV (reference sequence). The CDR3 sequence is CEASLQWEQYF. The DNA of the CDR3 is TGTGAAGCTAGCCTCCAATGGGAGCAGTACTTC.

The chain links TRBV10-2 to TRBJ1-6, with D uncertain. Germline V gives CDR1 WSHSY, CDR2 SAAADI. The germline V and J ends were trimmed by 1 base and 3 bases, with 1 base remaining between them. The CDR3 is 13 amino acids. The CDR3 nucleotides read TGCGCCAGCAGTGAGTTCTATAATTCACCCCTCCACTTT. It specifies CASSEFYNSPLHF.

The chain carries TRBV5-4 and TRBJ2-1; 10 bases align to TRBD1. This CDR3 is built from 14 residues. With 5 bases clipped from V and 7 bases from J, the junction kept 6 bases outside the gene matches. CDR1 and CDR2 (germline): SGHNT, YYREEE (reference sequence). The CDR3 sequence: CASSPGTGANEQFF. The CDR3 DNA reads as TGTGCCAGCAGTCCGGGGACAGGGGCAAATGAGCAGTTCTTC.

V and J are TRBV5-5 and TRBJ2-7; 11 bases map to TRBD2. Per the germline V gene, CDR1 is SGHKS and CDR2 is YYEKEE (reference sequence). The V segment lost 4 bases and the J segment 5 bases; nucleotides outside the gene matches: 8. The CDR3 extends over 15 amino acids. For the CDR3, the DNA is TGTGCCAGCAGCCGCATAGCGGGAGGGACCCACGAGCAGTACTTC. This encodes CASSRIAGGTHEQYF.

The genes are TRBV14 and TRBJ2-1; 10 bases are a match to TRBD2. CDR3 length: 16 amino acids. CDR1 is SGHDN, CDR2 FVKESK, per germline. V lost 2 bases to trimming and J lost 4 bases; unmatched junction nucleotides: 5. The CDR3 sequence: CASSQRAGGDYNEQFF. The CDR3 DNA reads TGTGCCAGCAGCCAACGAGCGGGAGGGGATTACAATGAGCAGTTCTTC.

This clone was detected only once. CDR3 bases: TGTGCCAGCAGTGATCCCCCCAGGAATCAGCCCCAGCATTTT. Its protein product is CASSDPPRNQPQHF. The V gene is TRBV2, the J gene TRBJ1-5, with D uncertain. CDR3 size: 14 residues. Germline V gene lookup returns CDR1 SNHLY and CDR2 FYNNEI. Trimming shortened V by 3 bases and J by 4 bases, and 10 bases separated the two germline ends.

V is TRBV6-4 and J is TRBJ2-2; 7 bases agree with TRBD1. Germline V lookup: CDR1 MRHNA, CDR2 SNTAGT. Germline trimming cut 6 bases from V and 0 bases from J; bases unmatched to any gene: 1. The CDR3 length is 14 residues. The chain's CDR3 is CASSGQANTGELFF. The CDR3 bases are TGTGCCAGCAGCGGACAGGCGAACACCGGGGAGCTGTTTTTT.

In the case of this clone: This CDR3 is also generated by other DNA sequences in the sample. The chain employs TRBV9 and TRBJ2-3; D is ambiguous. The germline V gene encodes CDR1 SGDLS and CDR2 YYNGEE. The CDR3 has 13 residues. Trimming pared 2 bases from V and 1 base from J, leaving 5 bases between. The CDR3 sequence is CASSVQGTDTQYF. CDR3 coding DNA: TGTGCCAGCAGCGTCCAGGGCACAGATACGCAGTATTTT.

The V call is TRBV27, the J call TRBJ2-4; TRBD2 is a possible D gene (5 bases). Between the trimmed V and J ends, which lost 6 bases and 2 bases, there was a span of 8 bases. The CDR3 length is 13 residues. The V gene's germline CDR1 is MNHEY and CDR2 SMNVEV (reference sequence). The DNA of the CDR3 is TGTGCCAGCAGCCGGGATCCCAAAAACATTCAGTACTTC. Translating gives CASSRDPKNIQYF.